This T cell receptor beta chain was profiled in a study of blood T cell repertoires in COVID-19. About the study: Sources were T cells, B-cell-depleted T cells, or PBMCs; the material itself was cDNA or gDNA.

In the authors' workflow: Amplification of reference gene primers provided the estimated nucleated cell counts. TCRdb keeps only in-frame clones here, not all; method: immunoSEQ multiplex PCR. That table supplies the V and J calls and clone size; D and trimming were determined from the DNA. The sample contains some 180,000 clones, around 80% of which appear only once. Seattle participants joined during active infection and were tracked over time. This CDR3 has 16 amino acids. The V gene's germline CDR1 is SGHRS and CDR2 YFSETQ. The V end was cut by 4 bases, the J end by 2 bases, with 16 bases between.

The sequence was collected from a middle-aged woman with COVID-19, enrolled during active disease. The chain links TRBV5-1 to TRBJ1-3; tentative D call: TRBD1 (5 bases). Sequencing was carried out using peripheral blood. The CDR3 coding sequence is TGCGCCAGCAGCATTCAGGGCACTCTCACTGGAAACACCATATATTTT. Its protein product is CASSIQGTLTGNTIYF.